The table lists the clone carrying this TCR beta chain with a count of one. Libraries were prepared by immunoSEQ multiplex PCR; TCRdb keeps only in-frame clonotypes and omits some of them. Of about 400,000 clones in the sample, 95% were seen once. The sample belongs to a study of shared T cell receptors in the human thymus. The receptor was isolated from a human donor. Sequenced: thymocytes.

This CDR3 reads CASSSQGAEAFF. In DNA, the CDR3 is TGTGCCAGCAGCTCCCAGGGGGCCGAAGCTTTCTTT. The chain employs TRBV5-4 and TRBJ1-1, with 8 bases fitting TRBD1. CDR1 and CDR2 from the germline V gene are SGHNT and YYREEE (reference sequence). V gave up 3 bases and J gave up 8 bases; unmatched junction bases: 3. This CDR3 is 12 amino acids long. Complete variable domain (other parts from reference TRBV5-4 and TRBJ1-1): ETGVTQSPTHLIKTRGQQVTLRCSSQSGHNTVSWYQQALGQGPQFIFQYYREEENGRGNFPPRFSGLQFPNYSSELNVNALELDDSALYLCASSSQGAEAFFGQGTRLTVV.